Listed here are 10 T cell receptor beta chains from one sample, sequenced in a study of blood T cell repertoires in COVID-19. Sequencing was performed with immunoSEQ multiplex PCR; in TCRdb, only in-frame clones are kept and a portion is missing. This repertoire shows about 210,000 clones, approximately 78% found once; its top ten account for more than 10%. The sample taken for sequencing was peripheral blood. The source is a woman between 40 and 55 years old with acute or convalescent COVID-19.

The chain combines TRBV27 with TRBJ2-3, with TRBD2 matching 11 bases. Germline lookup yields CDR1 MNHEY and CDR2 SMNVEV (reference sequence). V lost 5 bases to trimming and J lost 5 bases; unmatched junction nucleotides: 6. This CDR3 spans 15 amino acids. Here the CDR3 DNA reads TGTGCCAGCAGTACTAGCGGGAGTTGGGGAGATACGCAGTATTTT. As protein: CASSTSGSWGDTQYF.

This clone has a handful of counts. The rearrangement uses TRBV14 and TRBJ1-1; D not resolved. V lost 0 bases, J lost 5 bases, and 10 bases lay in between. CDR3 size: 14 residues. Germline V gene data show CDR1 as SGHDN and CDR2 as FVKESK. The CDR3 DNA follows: TGTGCCAGCAGCCAAGATCGGAGGGTAACTGAAGCTTTCTTT. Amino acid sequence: CASSQDRRVTEAFF.

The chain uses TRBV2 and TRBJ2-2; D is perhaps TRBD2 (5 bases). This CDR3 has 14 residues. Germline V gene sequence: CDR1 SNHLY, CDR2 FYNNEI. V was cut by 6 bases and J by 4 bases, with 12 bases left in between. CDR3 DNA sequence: TGTGCCAGCAGCAGGACGGGAATCACCGGGGAGCTGTTTTTT. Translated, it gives CASSRTGITGELFF. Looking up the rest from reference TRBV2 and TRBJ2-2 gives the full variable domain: EPEVTQTPSHQVTQMGQEVILRCVPISNHLYFYWYRQILGQKVEFLVSFYNNEISEKSEIFDDQFSVERPDGSNFTLKIRSTKLEDSAMYFCASSRTGITGELFFGEGSRLTVL.

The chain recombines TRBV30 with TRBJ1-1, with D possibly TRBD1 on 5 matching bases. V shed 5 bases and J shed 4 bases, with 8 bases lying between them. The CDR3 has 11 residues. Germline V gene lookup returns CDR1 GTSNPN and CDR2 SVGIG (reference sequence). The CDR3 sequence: CAWGGFTEAFF. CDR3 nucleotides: TGTGCCTGGGGGGGGTTCACTGAAGCTTTCTTT.

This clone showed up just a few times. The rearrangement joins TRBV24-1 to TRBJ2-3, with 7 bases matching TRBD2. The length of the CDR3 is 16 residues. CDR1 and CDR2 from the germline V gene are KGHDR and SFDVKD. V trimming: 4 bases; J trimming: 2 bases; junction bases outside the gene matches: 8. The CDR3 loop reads CATSDRRETNTDTQYF. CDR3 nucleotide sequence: TGTGCCACCAGTGACCGGCGGGAGACAAACACAGATACGCAGTATTTT.

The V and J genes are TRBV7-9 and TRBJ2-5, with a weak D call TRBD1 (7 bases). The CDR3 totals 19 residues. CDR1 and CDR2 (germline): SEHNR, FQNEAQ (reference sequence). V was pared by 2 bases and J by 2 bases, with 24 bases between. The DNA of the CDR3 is TGTGCCAGCAGCTTACTAAGGTCCGGCGGGACAGAGATTCAAGAGACCCAGTACTTC. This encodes CASSLLRSGGTEIQETQYF.

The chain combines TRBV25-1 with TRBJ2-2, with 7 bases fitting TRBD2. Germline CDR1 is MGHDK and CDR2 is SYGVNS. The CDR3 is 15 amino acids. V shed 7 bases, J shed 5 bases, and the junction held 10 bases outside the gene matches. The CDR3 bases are TGTGCCAGCACTCCCCTTTGGGGGGGAACCGGGGAGCTGTTTTTT. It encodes CASTPLWGGTGELFF.

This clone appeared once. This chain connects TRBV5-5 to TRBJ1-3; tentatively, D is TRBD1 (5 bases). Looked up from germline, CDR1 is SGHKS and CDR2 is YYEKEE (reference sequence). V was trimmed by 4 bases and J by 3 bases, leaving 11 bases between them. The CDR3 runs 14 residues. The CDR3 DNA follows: TGTGCCAGCAGCCAGACAGTAGATGGAAACACCATATATTTT. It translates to CASSQTVDGNTIYF.

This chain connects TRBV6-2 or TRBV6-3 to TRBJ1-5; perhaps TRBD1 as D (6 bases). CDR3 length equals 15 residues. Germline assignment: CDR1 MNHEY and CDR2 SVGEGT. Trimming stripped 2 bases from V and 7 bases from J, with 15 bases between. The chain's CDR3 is CASSYDNRAYQPQHF. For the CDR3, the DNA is TGTGCCAGCAGTTACGACAACAGGGCGTACCAGCCCCAGCATTTT.

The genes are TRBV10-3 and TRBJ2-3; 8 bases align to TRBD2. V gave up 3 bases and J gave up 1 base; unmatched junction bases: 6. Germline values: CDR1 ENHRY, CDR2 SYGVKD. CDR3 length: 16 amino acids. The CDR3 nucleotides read TGTGCCATCAGTGAAACCGGGACTAGGGGCACAGATACGCAGTATTTT. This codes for CAISETGTRGTDTQYF.